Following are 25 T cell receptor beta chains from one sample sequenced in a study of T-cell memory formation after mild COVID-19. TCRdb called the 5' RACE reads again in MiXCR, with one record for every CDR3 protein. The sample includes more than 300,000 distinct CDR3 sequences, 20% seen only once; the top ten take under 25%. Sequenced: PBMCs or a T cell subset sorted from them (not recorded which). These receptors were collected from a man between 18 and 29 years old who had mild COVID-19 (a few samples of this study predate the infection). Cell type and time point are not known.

The CDR3 loop is CASRKTGTGVQYV. The CDR3 DNA reads TGTGCCAGCAGGAAAACCGGGACAGGGGTGCAGTACGTC. The V call is TRBV6-2 or TRBV6-3, the J call TRBJ2-7; 10 bases agree with TRBD1. The trim removed 6 bases at V and 9 bases at J, leaving 8 bases unmatched. Per germline, CDR1 MNHEY and CDR2 SVGEGT. CDR3 length: 13 residues.

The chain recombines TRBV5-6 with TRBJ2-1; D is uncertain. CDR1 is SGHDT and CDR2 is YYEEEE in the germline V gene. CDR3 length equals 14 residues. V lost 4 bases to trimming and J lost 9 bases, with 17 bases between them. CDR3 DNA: TGTGCCAGCAGCCCGGCCGGAAGGGAATTTGAGCAGTTCTTC. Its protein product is CASSPAGREFEQFF.

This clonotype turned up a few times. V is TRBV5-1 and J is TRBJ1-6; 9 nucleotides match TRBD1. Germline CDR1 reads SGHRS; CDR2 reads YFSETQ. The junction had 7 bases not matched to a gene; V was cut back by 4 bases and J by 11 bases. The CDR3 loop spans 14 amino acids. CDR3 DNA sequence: TGCGCCAGCAGCATAGACAGGGGGTTCACACCCCTCCACTTT. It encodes CASSIDRGFTPLHF.

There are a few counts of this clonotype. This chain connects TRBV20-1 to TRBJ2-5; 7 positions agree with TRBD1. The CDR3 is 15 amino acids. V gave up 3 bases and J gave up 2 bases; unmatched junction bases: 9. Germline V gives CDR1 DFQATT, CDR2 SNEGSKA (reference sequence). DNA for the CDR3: TGCAGTGCTAGGACGGCAGGGGGTATTCAAGAGACCCAGTACTTC. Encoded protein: CSARTAGGIQETQYF.

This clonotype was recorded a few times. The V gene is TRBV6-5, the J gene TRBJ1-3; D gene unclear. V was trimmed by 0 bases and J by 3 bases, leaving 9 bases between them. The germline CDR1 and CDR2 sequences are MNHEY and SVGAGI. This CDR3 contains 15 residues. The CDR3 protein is CASSYSYSGGNTIYF. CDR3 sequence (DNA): TGTGCCAGCAGTTACTCGTATTCGGGTGGAAACACCATATATTTT.

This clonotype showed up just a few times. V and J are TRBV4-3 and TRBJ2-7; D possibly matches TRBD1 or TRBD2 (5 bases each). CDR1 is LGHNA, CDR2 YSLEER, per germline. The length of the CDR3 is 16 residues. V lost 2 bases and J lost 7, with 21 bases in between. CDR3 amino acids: CASSQFTGTLMGEQYF. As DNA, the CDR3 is TGCGCCAGCAGCCAATTCACCGGGACGCTGATGGGGGAGCAGTACTTC.

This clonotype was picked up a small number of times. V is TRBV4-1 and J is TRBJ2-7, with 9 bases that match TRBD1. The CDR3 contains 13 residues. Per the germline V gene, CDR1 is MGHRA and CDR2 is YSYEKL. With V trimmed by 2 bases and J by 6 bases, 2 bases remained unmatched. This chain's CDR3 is CASSQLQGAEQYV. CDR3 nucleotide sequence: TGCGCCAGCAGCCAACTACAGGGGGCCGAGCAGTACGTC.

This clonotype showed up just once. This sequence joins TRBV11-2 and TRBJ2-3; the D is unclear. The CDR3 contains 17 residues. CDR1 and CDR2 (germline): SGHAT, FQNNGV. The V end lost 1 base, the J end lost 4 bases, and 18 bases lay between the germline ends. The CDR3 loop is CASSLVVPGRQADTQYF. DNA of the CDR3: TGTGCCAGCAGCTTAGTAGTCCCGGGCAGGCAGGCAGATACGCAGTATTTT.

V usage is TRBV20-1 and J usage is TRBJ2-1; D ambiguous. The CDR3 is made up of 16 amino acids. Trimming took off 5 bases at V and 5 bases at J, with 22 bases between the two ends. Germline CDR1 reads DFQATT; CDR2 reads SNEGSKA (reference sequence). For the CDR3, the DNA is TGCAGTGCTTTCCATCCCCTAGGCGTGGGGAACAATGAGCAGTTCTTC. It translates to CSAFHPLGVGNNEQFF.

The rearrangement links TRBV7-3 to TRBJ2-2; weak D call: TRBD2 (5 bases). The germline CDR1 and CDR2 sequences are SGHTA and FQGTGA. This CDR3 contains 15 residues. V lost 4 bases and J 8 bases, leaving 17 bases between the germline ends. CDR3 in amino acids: CASSYEGSVRGELFF. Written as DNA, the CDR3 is TGTGCCAGCAGCTACGAGGGATCAGTACGGGGGGAGCTGTTTTTT.

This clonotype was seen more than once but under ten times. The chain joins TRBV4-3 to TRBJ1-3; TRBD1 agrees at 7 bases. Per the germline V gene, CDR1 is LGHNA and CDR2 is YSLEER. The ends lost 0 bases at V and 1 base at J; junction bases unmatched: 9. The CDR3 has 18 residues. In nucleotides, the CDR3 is TGCGCCAGCAGCCAAGATGTGGCAGGGGGTAGATCTGGAAACACCATATATTTT. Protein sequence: CASSQDVAGGRSGNTIYF.

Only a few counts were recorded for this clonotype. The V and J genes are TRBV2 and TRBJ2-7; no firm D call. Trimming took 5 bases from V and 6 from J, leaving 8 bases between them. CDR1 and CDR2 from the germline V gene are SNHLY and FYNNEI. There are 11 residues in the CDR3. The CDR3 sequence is CASSNTGEQYF. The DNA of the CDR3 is TGTGCCAGCAGTAACACTGGCGAGCAGTACTTC.

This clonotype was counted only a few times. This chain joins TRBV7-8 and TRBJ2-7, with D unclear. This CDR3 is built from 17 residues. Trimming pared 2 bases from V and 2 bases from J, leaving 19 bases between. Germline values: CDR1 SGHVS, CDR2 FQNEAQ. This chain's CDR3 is CASSLSVEQPLPYEQYF. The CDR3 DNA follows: TGTGCCAGCAGCTTATCGGTAGAGCAGCCCTTACCCTACGAGCAGTACTTC.

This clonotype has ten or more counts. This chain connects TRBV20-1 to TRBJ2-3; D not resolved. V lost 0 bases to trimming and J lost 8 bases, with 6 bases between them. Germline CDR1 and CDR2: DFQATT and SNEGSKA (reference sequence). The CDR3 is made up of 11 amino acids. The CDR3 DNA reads TGCAGTGCTAGAGATTTTTGTACGCAGTATTTT. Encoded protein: CSARDFCTQYF.

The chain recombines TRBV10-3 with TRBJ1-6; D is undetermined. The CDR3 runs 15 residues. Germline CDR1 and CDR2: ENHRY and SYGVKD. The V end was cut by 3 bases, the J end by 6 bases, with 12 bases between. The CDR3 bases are TGTGCCATCAGTGAAAGGCAGGCGGCTAATTCACCCCTCCACTTT. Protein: CAISERQAANSPLHF.

CDR3 sequence: CASSYRATYEQYF. Written as DNA, the CDR3 is TGCGCCAGCAGCTACCGGGCGACCTACGAGCAGTACTTC. The J gene is TRBJ2-7, the V gene TRBV4-1; the D is unclear. Germline V gene data show CDR1 as MGHRA and CDR2 as YSYEKL. The CDR3 has 13 amino acids. V was shortened by 5 bases and J by 2 bases, with 10 bases between the two germline ends.

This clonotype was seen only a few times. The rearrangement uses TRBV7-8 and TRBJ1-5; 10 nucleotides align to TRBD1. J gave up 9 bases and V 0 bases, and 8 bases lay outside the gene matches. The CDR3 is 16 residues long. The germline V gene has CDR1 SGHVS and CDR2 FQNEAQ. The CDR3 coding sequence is TGTGCCAGCAGCTTAGCTGGGACAGGGGTTTCGGGGCCCCAGCATTTT. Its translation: CASSLAGTGVSGPQHF.

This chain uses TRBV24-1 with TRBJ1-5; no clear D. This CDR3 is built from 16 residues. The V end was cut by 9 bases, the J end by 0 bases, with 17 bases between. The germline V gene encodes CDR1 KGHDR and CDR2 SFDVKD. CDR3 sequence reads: CATPPPRAGSNQPQHF. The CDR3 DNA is TGTGCCACCCCACCACCCCGGGCTGGTAGCAATCAGCCCCAGCATTTT.

For the CDR3, the DNA is TGTGCCAGCAGCTTTCCCAATTCCTACGAGCAGTACGTC. Translated, it gives CASSFPNSYEQYV. This chain uses TRBV7-9 with TRBJ2-7; D gene ambiguous. The CDR3 runs to 13 residues. The V gene lost 3 bases and the J gene lost 1 base, with 7 bases spanning the gap. Germline assignment: CDR1 SEHNR and CDR2 FQNEAQ (reference sequence).

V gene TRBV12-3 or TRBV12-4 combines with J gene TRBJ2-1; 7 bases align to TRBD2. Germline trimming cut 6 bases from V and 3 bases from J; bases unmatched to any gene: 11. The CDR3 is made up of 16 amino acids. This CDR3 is CASSPFGGGIYNEQFF. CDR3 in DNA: TGTGCCAGCAGCCCCTTTGGCGGGGGTATCTACAATGAGCAGTTCTTC.

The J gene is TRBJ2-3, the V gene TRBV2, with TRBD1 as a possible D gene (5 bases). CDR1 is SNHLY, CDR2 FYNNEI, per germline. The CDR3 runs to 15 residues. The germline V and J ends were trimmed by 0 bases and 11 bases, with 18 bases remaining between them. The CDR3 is CASSEAQGRFRMQYF. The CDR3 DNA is TGTGCCAGCAGTGAAGCGCAGGGTCGTTTCCGTATGCAGTATTTT.

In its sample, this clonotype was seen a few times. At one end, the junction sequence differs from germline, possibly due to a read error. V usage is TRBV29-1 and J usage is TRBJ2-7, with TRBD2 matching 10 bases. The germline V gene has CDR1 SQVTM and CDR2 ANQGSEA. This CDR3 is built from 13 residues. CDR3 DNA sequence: TGCAGCGTCGAAGCGGGGGGGGGCTACGAGCAGTACTTC. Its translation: CSVEAGGGYEQYF.

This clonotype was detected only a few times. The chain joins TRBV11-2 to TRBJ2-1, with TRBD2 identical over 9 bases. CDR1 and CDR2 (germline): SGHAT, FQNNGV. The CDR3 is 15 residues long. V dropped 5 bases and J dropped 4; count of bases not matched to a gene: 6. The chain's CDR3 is CASSPSSGEYNEQFF. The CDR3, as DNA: TGTGCCAGCAGCCCATCTAGCGGGGAGTACAATGAGCAGTTCTTC.

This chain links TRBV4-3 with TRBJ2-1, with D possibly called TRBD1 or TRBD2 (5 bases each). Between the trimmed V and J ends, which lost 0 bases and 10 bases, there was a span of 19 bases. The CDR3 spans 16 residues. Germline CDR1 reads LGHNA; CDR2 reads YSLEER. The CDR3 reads CASSQDPGPYLGEQFF. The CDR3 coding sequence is TGCGCCAGCAGCCAAGATCCGGGGCCGTACCTGGGGGAGCAGTTCTTC.

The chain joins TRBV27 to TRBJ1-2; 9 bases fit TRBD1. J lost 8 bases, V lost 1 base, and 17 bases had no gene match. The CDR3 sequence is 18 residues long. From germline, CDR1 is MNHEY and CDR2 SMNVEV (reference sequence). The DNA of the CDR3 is TGTGCCAGCAGTTTATTTCCCCCAGGGACAGGGCCTTTCGGGGGCTACACCTTC. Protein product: CASSLFPPGTGPFGGYTF.